These T cell receptor beta chains were read from a single sample in a study of shared clonotypes between healthy human individuals. Libraries were prepared by immunoSEQ multiplex PCR; TCRdb keeps only in-frame clonotypes and omits some of them. The sample lists more than 2 million clones, roughly 94% occurring once. Sequenced material: naive CD8+ T cells sorted from blood. The receptors were sampled from a young man in good health. CDR3s include the opening cysteine and the closing phenylalanine or tryptophan. The order of the fields is clone size, J gene, V gene, CDR3 protein. Part of the rows lack a size; the others show once, few, many or a class for expanded clones.

.,TRBJ2-4,TRBV30,CAGSRGFAKNIQYF
once,TRBJ2-5,TRBV11-2,CASSLDPSWETQYF
.,TRBJ2-7,TRBV7-9,CASSQGGPRRNEQYF
.,TRBJ2-7,TRBV6-5,CASSSSQGAHEQYF
.,TRBJ2-7,TRBV7-9,CASSSGQYEQYF
.,TRBJ1-3,TRBV29-1,CSVAWQLGNTIYF
.,TRBJ2-7,TRBV6-1,CASMGLVGPVGQYF
.,TRBJ2-1,TRBV12-5,CASGRPGQGVDEQFF
once,TRBJ1-1,TRBV9,CASSVASGWETEAFF
once,TRBJ2-7,TRBV7-8,CASSRVRDLSYEQYF
.,TRBJ2-5,TRBV19,CASSIVGTGGWETQYF
.,TRBJ2-7,TRBV5-1,CASSLALGSVLEQYF
.,TRBJ2-3,TRBV28,CASSLWPVTDTQYF
.,TRBJ2-7,TRBV7-9,CASSLATGGGYEQYF
.,TRBJ2-3,TRBV10-1,CASSDLAGGTDTQYF
.,TRBJ1-3,TRBV6-6,CASKDPTGYRNTIYF
.,TRBJ2-6,TRBV11-3,CASSLTYTGESGANVLTF
.,TRBJ2-7,TRBV6-5,CASSPGTGVYEQYF
.,TRBJ2-2,TRBV7-9,CASSLGARQGASTGELFF
.,TRBJ1-1,TRBV6-6,CASSQGGNTEAFF
.,TRBJ2-7,TRBV6-6,CASSHGTVGPSYEQYF
.,TRBJ2-1,TRBV13,CASSLGLSGRYNEQFF
.,TRBJ2-1,TRBV29-1,CSVVVDWSSYNEQFF
.,TRBJ1-1,TRBV6-5,CASSLGMNTEAFF
.,TRBJ2-3,TRBV6-5,CASSYSSARGKDTQYF
.,TRBJ2-2,TRBV25-1,CASSPLAGTTNTGELFF
.,TRBJ2-5,TRBV27,CASSLLGGPRGIQETQYF
.,TRBJ2-7,TRBV29-1,CSVEFGQVYEQYF
.,TRBJ1-6,TRBV27,CASSWGRGDSPLHF
.,TRBJ2-1,TRBV5-6,CASSLGERGEQFF
.,TRBJ1-1,TRBV6-5,CASRYQVSTEAFF
.,TRBJ2-3,TRBV9,CASSHGWTSGDNTDTQYF
once,TRBJ1-4,TRBV11-2,CASSVVGNGNEKLFF
.,TRBJ1-4,TRBV4-3,CASSLTGATNEKLFF
.,TRBJ1-2,TRBV11-2,CASSPDYRDYYGYTF
once,TRBJ2-1,TRBV18,CASSPGNEQFF
.,TRBJ1-4,TRBV6-6,CASSYSMGGANEKLFF
.,TRBJ1-2,TRBV19,CASSKSGGQGVYGYTF
.,TRBJ2-5,TRBV4-1,CASSQEIAGVKETQYF
.,TRBJ2-5,TRBV9,CASSSRTSGLEETQYF
.,TRBJ2-1,TRBV6-6,CASSYSLAEVYNEQFF
.,TRBJ1-3,TRBV14,CASSQVSGGGNTIYF
.,TRBJ2-1,TRBV15,CATSADPSGSYNEQFF
.,TRBJ1-2,TRBV30,CAWSPQGLGYTF
.,TRBJ2-5,TRBV4-3,CASSRLLAGGETQYF
.,TRBJ1-4,TRBV28,CASSPGWGGPNEKLFF
once,TRBJ2-1,TRBV7-9,CASTPPASAFNEQFF
.,TRBJ1-2,TRBV6-5,CASSLYERTGYYGYTF
once,TRBJ2-3,TRBV4-2,CASSQESGGLTDTQYF
.,TRBJ2-2,TRBV9,CASSVQDTGELFF
once,TRBJ1-1,TRBV13,CASGGDTEAFF
.,TRBJ1-4,TRBV13,CASSFTGGGEEKLFF
once,TRBJ2-6,TRBV10-3,CAVSLEGYGANVLTF
.,TRBJ1-1,TRBV27,CASSFFSGLDTEAFF
.,TRBJ2-7,TRBV7-9,CASSSTGGADEQYF
.,TRBJ1-2,TRBV7-8,CASSLDRALTNYGYTF
few,TRBJ1-3,TRBV13,CASSLSGVSGNTIYF
.,TRBJ2-7,TRBV19,CASSPAQHSLSYEQYF
.,TRBJ1-3,TRBV4-1,CASSQVRGGSGNTIYF
.,TRBJ1-1,TRBV19,CASSIGVTEAFF